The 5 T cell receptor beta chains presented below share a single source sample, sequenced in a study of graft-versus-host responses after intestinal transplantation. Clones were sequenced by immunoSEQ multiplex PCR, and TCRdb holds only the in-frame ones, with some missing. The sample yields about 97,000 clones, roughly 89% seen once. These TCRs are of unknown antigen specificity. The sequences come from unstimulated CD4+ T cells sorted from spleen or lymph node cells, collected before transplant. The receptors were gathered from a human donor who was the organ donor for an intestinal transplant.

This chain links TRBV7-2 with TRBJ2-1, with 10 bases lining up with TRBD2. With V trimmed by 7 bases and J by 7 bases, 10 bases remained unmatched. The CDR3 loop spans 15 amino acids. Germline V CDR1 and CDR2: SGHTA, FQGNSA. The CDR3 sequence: CASTYQRGGENEQFF. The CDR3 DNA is TGTGCCAGCACCTACCAGCGGGGGGGCGAGAATGAGCAGTTCTTC.

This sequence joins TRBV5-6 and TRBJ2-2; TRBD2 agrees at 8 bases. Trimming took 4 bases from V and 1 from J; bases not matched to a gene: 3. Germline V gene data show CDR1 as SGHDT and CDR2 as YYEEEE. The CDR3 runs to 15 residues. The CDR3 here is CASSRTSGNTGELFF. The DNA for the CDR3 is TGTGCCAGCAGCCGCACTAGCGGGAACACCGGGGAGCTGTTTTTT.

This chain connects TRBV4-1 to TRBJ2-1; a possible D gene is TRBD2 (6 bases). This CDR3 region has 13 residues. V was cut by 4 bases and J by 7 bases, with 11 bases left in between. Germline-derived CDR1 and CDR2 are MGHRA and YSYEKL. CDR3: CASSLSRGNEQFF. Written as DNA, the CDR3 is TGCGCCAGCAGCCTGAGCCGGGGGAATGAGCAGTTCTTC.

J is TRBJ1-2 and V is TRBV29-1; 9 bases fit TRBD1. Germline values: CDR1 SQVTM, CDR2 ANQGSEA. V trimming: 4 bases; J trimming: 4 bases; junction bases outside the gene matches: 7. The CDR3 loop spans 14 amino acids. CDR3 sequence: CSVGADRGGYGYTF. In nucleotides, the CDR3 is TGCAGCGTTGGCGCGGACAGGGGTGGCTATGGCTACACCTTC.

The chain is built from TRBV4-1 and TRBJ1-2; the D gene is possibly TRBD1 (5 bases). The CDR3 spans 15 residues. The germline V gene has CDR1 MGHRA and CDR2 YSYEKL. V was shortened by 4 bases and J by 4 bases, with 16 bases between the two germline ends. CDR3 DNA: TGCGCCAGCAGCCTCCCCCCTACGGACATCTATGGCTACACCTTC. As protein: CASSLPPTDIYGYTF.